The 7 T cell receptor beta chains below come from one sample, sequenced in a study of OX40 agonist ivuxolimab in advanced cancers. Measured with immunoSEQ multiplex PCR; TCRdb has only the in-frame clones, and not every one. Altogether about 77,000 clones are present, more than 80% being singletons, with the ten largest covering 4.5% to 5%. Material: CD4+ or CD8+ T cells sorted from blood, obtained in a trial of the OX40 agonist ivuxolimab. These receptors originate from an adult with an advanced solid tumor such as melanoma, head and neck, liver or kidney cancer.

Regarding this clone: Compared with germline, one end of the junction differs, possibly owing to a read error. The rearrangement links TRBV7-7 to TRBJ2-2, with TRBD2 matching 7 bases. The CDR3 spans 14 residues. Germline V gene lookup returns CDR1 SSHAT and CDR2 FNYEAQ (reference sequence). The CDR3 protein is CASSLAGLAGELFF. The CDR3 DNA reads as TGTGCTAGCAGCTTAGCGGGCCTAGCGGGGGAGCTGTTTTTT.

On this clone: At one of its ends the junction is not consistent with the germline gene, which may arise from a read error. The rearrangement joins TRBV7-7 to TRBJ1-1, with D tentatively TRBD1 (5 bases). The length of the CDR3 is 14 residues. CDR1 and CDR2 (germline): SSHAT, FNYEAQ (reference sequence). The CDR3 DNA reads as TGTGCTAGCAGCTCGGGGGAAGCTTACACTGAAGCTTTCTTT. It translates to CASSSGEAYTEAFF. Based on the CDR3 plus reference TRBV7-7 and TRBJ1-1, the full variable domain is GAGVSQSPRYKVTKRGQDVTLRCDPISSHATLYWYQQALGQGPEFLTYFNYEAQPDKSGLPSDRFSAERPEGSISTLTIQRTEQRDSAMYRCASSSGEAYTEAFFGQGTRLTVV.

The rearrangement links TRBV10-3 to TRBJ2-7; possible D gene TRBD2, 6 bases. The CDR3 totals 16 residues. V gave up 2 bases and J gave up 4 bases, with 18 bases separating them. Per germline, CDR1 ENHRY and CDR2 SYGVKD. This CDR3 reads CAISETRDSPGYEQYF. CDR3 nucleotides: TGTGCCATCAGTGAGACCCGGGACTCCCCGGGTTACGAGCAGTACTTC.

This clone was detected a few times. The chain employs TRBV19 and TRBJ1-5; D call uncertain. This CDR3 region has 13 residues. Germline V CDR1 and CDR2: LNHDA, SQIVND (reference sequence). V shed 10 bases and J shed 7 bases, with 17 bases lying between them. The DNA for the CDR3 is TGTGCCACAAAGCGTTCGGGGTCCCAGCCCCAGCATTTT. Its translation: CATKRSGSQPQHF. Together with reference TRBV19 and TRBJ1-5, the CDR3 gives the full variable domain: DGGITQSPKYLFRKEGQNVTLSCEQNLNHDAMYWYRQDPGQGLRLIYYSQIVNDFQKGDIAEGYSVSREKKESFPLTVTSAQKNPTAFYLCATKRSGSQPQHFGDGTRLSIL.

The CDR3 sequence: CASSRTPGQGGYEQYF. The DNA of the CDR3 is TGTGCCAGCAGCCGCACCCCCGGACAGGGGGGCTACGAGCAGTACTTC. The chain has TRBV14 and TRBJ2-7, with 10 bases aligning to TRBD1. The CDR3 runs to 16 residues. Germline trimming cut 4 bases from V and 3 bases from J; bases unmatched to any gene: 9. CDR1 is SGHDN, CDR2 FVKESK, per germline.

This chain connects TRBV19 to TRBJ2-5; 15 nucleotides align to TRBD2. V lost 5 bases and J lost 8; bases outside the gene matches: 6. Germline assignment: CDR1 LNHDA and CDR2 SQIVND (reference sequence). The CDR3 contains 15 residues. The CDR3 is CASSVGLAGGETQYF. Here the CDR3 DNA reads TGTGCCAGTAGTGTCGGACTAGCGGGAGGGGAAACCCAGTACTTC. The complete variable domain, with remaining parts taken from reference TRBV19 and TRBJ2-5, reads DGGITQSPKYLFRKEGQNVTLSCEQNLNHDAMYWYRQDPGQGLRLIYYSQIVNDFQKGDIAEGYSVSREKKESFPLTVTSAQKNPTAFYLCASSVGLAGGETQYFGPGTRLLVL.

The genes are TRBV30 and TRBJ2-5; possibly TRBD1 for D (6 bases). The germline gives CDR1 GTSNPN, CDR2 SVGIG (reference sequence). CDR3 length: 13 amino acids. With 2 bases removed from V and 1 base from J, the gap between germline ends came to 8 bases. The DNA for the CDR3 is TGTGCCTGGAGTCAGGGGCCCCAAGAGACCCAGTACTTC. Encoded protein: CAWSQGPQETQYF.